Each of the 2 T cell receptor beta chains below was sequenced from the same sample in a study of T cells in Graves' hyperthyroidism and ophthalmopathy. Researchers took RNA transcripts and amplified the TCR beta CDR3 regions from them. Researchers ran a first-round RT-PCR on the TCR CDR3 using the HTBI primer set. TCRdb independently ran MiXCR on the multiplex PCR reads; one entry per CDR3 protein. The data show around 300,000 distinct CDR3 sequences, about 15% seen once. The specimen sequenced was blood. The source of these receptors is a woman in her thirties with Graves' hyperthyroidism.

In this sample, this clonotype turned up many times. This chain uses TRBV12-3 or TRBV12-4 with TRBJ2-1; unclear D gene. With 6 bases removed from V and 2 bases from J, the gap between germline ends came to 5 bases. The CDR3 is made up of 12 amino acids. Here the CDR3 DNA reads TGTGCCAGCAGCCCCACCTACAATGAGCAGTTCTTC. Translated, it gives CASSPTYNEQFF.

The gene calls are TRBV28 and TRBJ2-1; TRBD1 might be the D (5 bases). The CDR3 has 15 amino acids. Germline values: CDR1 MDHEN, CDR2 SYDVKM. V was trimmed by 10 bases and J by 0 bases, leaving 16 bases between them. Here the CDR3 DNA reads TGTGCCACAAGGGGTTATGGGATCTCCTACAATGAGCAGTTCTTC. It is translated as CATRGYGISYNEQFF. The full variable domain, in which reference TRBV28 and TRBJ2-1 provide the parts outside the CDR3, is DVKVTQSSRYLVKRTGEKVFLECVQDMDHENMFWYRQDPGLGLRLIYFSYDVKMKEKGDIPEGYSVSREKKERFSLILESASTNQTSMYLCATRGYGISYNEQFFGPGTRLTVL.